This TCR beta chain was recovered during a study of T cell responses to AZD1222 COVID-19 vaccine. Overall study context: Second-dose groups at about 4 or about 12 weeks were pooled.

Method: immunoSEQ multiplex PCR; TCRdb's copy keeps in-frame clones and lacks some. The sample lists about 110,000 clones; around 85% were seen once. Per the germline V gene, CDR1 is MDHEN and CDR2 is SYDVKM. The CDR3 is 15 residues long. Trimming removed 4 bases from V and 3 bases from J, with 16 bases in between. The source of this sequence is an adult in good health. The starting material was peripheral blood, obtained on day 0 of AZD1222 vaccination. V usage is TRBV28 and J usage is TRBJ2-7; D is perhaps TRBD2 (7 bases). CDR3 bases: TGTGCCAGCAGTTCCCCGGGGGGCAGGCACTACGAGCAGTACTTC. This encodes CASSSPGGRHYEQYF.